This T cell receptor beta chain was profiled in a study of CD4 T cells in relation to SARS-CoV-2 and coronaviruses. Study summary: ViraFEST: approximately 10-day antigen culture of PBMCs, then TCR beta CDR3 sequencing.

This clone appeared a few times. Its antigen is not known. Data came from immunoSEQ multiplex PCR; TCRdb stores just in-frame clones and leaves some out. The table shows about 36,000 clones, with about four fifths occurring only once. Sorted naive or memory CD4+ cells met CEF peptides for about 10 days. The sequencing input was naive CD4+ T cells from PBMCs, cultured in vitro. As for subset: naive CD4+ T cells isolated by negative enrichment. The TCR sequence derives from an adult with COVID-19.

Here the CDR3 DNA reads TGCAGCGTTGAGGCCCGGCCAAACACCGGGGAGCTGTTTTTT. The encoded protein is CSVEARPNTGELFF. The chain couples TRBV29-1 to TRBJ2-2; D gene ambiguous. The germline CDR1 and CDR2 sequences are SQVTM and ANQGSEA. The CDR3 spans 14 residues. V lost 3 bases, J lost 2 bases, and 10 bases lay in between.